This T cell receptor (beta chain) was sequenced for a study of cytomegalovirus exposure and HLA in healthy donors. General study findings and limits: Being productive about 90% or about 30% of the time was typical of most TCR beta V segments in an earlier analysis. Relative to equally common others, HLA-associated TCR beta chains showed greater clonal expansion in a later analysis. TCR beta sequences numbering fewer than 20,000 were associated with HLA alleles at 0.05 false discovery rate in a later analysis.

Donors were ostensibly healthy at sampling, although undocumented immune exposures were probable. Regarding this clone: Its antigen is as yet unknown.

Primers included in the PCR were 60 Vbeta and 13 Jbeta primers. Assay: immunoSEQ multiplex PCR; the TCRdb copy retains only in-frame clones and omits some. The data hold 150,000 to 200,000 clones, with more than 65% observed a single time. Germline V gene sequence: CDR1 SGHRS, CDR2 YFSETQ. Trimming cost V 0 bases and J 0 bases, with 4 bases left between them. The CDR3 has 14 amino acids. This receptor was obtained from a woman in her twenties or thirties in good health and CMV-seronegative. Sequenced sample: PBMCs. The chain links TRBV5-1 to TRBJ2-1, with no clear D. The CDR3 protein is CASSLDGSYNEQFF. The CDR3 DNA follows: TGCGCCAGCAGCTTGGACGGCTCCTACAATGAGCAGTTCTTC.